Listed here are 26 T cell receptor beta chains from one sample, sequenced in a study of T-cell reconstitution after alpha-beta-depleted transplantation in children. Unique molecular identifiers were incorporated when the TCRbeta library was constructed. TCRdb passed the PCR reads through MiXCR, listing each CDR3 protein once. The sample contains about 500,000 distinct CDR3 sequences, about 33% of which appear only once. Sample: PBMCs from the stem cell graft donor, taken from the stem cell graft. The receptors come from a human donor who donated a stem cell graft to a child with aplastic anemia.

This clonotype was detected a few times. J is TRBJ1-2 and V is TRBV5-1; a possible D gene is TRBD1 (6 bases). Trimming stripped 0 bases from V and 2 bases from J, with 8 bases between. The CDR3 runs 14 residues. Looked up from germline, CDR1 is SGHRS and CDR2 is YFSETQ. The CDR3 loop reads CASSLEGGNYGYTF. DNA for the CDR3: TGCGCCAGCAGCTTGGAAGGGGGGAACTATGGCTACACCTTC.

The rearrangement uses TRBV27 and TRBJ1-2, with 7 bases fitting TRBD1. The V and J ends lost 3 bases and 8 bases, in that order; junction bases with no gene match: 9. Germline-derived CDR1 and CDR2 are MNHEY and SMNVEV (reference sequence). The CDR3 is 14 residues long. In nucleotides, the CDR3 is TGTGCCAGCAGTTTTATGTCAGGGGGTCTAGGCTACACCTTC. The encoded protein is CASSFMSGGLGYTF.

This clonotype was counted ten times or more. CDR3 sequence: CASSPGTNYGYTF. In DNA form, the CDR3 reads TGTGCCAGCAGCCCTGGGACAAACTATGGCTACACCTTC. V and J are TRBV14 and TRBJ1-2, with D possibly TRBD1 on 6 matching bases. Germline loops: CDR1 SGHDN, CDR2 FVKESK. The V gene lost 4 bases and the J gene lost 2 bases, with 8 bases spanning the gap. This CDR3 contains 13 residues.

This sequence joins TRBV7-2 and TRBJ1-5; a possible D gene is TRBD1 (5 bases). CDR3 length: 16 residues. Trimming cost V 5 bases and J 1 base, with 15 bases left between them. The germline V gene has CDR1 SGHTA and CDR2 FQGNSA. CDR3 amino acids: CASSVMGGSSNQPQHF. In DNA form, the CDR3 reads TGTGCCAGCAGCGTGATGGGGGGGTCGAGCAATCAGCCCCAGCATTTT. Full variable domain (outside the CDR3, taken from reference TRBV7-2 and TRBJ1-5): GAGVSQSPSNKVTEKGKDVELRCDPISGHTALYWYRQSLGQGLEFLIYFQGNSAPDKSGLPSDRFSAERTGGSVSTLTIQRTQQEDSAVYLCASSVMGGSSNQPQHFGDGTRLSIL.

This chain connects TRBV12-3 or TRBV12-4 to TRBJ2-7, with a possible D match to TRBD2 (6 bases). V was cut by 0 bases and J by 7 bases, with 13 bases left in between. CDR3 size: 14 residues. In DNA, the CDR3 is TGTGCCAGCAGTTTAGCGGGAGGCCGGGAGGAGCAGTACTTC. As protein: CASSLAGGREEQYF.

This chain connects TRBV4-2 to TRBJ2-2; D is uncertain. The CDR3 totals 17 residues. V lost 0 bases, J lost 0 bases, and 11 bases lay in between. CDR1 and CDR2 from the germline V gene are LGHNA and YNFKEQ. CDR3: CASSQDFRYSNTGELFF. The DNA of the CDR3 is TGTGCCAGCAGCCAAGATTTCAGATACTCGAACACCGGGGAGCTGTTTTTT.

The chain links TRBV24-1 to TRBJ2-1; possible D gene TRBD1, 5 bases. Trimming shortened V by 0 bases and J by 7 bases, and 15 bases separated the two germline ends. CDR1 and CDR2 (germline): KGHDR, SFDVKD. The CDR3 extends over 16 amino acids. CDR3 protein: CATSDLMQGRGNEQFF. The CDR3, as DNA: TGTGCCACCAGTGATTTGATGCAGGGCCGAGGTAATGAGCAGTTCTTC.

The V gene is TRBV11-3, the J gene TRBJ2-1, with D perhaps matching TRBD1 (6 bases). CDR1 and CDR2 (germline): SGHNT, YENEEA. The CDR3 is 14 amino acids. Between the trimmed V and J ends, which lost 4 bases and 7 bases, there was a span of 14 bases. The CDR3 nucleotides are TGTGCCAGCAGCTACAGGGCTTGGGAGAATGAGCAGTTCTTC. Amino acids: CASSYRAWENEQFF. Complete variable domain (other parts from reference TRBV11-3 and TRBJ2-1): EAGVVQSPRYKIIEKKQPVAFWCNPISGHNTLYWYLQNLGQGPELLIRYENEEAVDDSQLPKDRFSAERLKGVDSTLKIQPAELGDSAVYLCASSYRAWENEQFFGPGTRLTVL.

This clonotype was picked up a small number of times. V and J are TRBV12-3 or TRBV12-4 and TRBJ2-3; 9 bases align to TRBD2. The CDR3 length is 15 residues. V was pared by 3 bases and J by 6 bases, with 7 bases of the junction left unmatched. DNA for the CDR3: TGTGCCAGCAGTTTTACTAGCGGGTCTTGGGATACGCAGTATTTT. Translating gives CASSFTSGSWDTQYF.

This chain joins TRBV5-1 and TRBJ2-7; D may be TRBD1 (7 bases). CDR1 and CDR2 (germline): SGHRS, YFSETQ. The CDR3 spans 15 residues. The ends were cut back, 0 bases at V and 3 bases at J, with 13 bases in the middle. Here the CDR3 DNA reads TGCGCCAGCAGCTTGGCCGGGGGACAGTACTACGAGCAGTACTTC. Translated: CASSLAGGQYYEQYF.

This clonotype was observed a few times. CDR3 region: CASSHTGGGYEQYF. CDR3 nucleotides: TGTGCCAGCAGCCACACAGGGGGCGGGTACGAGCAGTACTTC. The genes are TRBV7-3 and TRBJ2-7, with 9 bases lining up with TRBD1. This CDR3 is built from 14 residues. In germline, CDR1 is SGHTA, CDR2 FQGTGA. J was trimmed by 4 bases and V by 5 bases; bases with no gene match: 6. The full variable domain, completed using reference TRBV7-3 and TRBJ2-7, is GAGVSQTPSNKVTEKGKYVELRCDPISGHTALYWYRQSLGQGPEFLIYFQGTGAADDSGLPNDRFFAVRPEGSVSTLKIQRTERGDSAVYLCASSHTGGGYEQYFGPGTRLTVT.

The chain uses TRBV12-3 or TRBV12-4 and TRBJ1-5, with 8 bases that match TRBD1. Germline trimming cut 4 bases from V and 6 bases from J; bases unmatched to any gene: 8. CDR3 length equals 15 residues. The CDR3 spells CASSSGQGRIQPQHF. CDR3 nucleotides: TGTGCCAGCAGTTCCGGACAGGGAAGAATTCAGCCCCAGCATTTT.

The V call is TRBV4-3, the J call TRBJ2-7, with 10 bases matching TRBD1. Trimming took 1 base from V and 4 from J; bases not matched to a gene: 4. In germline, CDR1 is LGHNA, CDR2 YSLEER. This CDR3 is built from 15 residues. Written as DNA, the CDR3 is TGCGCCAGCAGCCAAGGGACAGGGGGTGGGTACGAGCAGTACTTC. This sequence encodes CASSQGTGGGYEQYF.

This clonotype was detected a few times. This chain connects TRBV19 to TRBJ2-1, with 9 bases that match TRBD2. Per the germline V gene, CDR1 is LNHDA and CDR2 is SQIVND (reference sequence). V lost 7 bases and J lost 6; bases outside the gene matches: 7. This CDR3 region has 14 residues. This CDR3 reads CASNAGTSFNEQFF. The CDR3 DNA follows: TGTGCCAGTAACGCCGGGACTAGCTTCAATGAGCAGTTCTTC.

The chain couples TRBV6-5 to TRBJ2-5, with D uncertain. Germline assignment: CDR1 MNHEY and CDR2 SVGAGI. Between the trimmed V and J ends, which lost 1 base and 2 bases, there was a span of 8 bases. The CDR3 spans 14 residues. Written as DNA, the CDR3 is TGTGCCAGCAGTTACTGGCAGACTCAAGAGACCCAGTACTTC. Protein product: CASSYWQTQETQYF.

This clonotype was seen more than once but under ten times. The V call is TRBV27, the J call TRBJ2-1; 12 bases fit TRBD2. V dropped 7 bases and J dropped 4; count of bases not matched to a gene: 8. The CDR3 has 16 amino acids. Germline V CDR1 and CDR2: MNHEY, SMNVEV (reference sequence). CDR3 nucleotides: TGTGCCAGCACCGTCCCCGGGACTAGCGGGTACAATGAGCAGTTCTTC. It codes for CASTVPGTSGYNEQFF.

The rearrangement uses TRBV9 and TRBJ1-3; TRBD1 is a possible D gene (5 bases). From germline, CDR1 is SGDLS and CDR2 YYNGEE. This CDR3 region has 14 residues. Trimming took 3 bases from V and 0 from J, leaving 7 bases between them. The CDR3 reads CASSEGVSGNTIYF. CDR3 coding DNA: TGTGCCAGCAGCGAAGGGGTCTCTGGAAACACCATATATTTT.

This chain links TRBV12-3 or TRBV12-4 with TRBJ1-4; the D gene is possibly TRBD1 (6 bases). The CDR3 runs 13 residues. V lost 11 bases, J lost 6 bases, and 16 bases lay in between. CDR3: CAVRGPAHEKLFF. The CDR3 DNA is TGTGCCGTCAGGGGACCGGCCCATGAAAAACTGTTTTTT.

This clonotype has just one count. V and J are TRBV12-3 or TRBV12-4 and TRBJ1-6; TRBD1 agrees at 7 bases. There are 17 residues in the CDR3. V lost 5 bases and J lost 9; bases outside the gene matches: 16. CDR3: CASSTLQGPARRSPLHF. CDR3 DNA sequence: TGTGCCAGCAGTACCCTACAGGGGCCGGCGAGGCGTTCACCCCTCCACTTT.

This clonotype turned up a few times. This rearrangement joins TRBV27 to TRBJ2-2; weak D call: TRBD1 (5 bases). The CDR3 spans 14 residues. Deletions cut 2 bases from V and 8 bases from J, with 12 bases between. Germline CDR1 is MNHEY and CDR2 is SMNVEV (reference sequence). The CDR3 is CASSLKGVLGELFF. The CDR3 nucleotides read TGTGCCAGCAGTTTAAAAGGGGTACTTGGGGAGCTGTTTTTT.

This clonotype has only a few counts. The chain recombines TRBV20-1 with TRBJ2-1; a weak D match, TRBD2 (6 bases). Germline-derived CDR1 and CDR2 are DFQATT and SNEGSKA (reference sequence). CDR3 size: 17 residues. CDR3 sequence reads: CSATHSGTLAVVNEQFF. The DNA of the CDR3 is TGCAGCGCAACTCACTCCGGGACTTTAGCCGTGGTCAATGAGCAGTTCTTC.

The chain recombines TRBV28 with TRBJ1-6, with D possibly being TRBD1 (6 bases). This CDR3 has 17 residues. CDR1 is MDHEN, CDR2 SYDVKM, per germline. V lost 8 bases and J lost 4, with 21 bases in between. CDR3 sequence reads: CASQVSTQGYYNSPLHF. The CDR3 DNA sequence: TGTGCCAGCCAAGTTTCCACCCAGGGGTATTATAATTCACCCCTCCACTTT.

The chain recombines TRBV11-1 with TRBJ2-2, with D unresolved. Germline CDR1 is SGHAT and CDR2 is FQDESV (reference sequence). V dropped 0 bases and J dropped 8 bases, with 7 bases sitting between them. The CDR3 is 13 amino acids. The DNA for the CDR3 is TGTGCCAGCAGCTTAGCAGGCCAGGGGGAGCTGTTTTTT. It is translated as CASSLAGQGELFF.

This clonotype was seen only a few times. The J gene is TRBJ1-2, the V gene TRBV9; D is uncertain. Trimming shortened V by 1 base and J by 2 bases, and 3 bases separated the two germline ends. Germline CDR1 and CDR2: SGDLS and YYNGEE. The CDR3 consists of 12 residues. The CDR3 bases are TGTGCCAGCAGCGTATCGAACTATGGCTACACCTTC. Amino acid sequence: CASSVSNYGYTF.

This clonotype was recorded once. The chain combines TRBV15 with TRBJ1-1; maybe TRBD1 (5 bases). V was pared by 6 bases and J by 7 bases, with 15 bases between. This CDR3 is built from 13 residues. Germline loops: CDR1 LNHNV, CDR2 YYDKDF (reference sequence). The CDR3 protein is CATSRSGTVEAFF. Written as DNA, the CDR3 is TGTGCCACCAGTAGATCGGGGACTGTTGAAGCTTTCTTT.

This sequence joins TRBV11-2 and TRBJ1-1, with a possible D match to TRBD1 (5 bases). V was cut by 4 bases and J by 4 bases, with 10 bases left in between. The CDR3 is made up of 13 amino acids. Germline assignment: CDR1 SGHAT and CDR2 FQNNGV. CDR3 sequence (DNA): TGTGCCAGCAGCTCATATACAGGCACTGAAGCTTTCTTT. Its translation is CASSSYTGTEAFF. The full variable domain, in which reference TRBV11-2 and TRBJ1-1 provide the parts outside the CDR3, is EAGVAQSPRYKIIEKRQSVAFWCNPISGHATLYWYQQILGQGPKLLIQFQNNGVVDDSQLPKDRFSAERLKGVDSTLKIQPAKLEDSAVYLCASSSYTGTEAFFGQGTRLTVV.